Presented here are 21 T cell receptor beta chains from one specimen sequenced in a study of early stage breast cancer tumors. Measured with immunoSEQ multiplex PCR; TCRdb has only the in-frame clones, and not every one. The table lists fewer than 50,000 clones, around 70% of them singletons, with 6.5% to 9% in the top ten. Material for sequencing was blood. Source of these receptors: a person aged 45-60 years with breast cancer.

The genes are TRBV10-3 and TRBJ1-1, with 7 bases aligning to TRBD1. Germline lookup yields CDR1 ENHRY and CDR2 SYGVKD. The V and J ends lost 6 bases and 5 bases, in that order; junction bases with no gene match: 3. The CDR3 is made up of 12 amino acids. CDR3 coding DNA: TGTGCCATCAGACAGGGGCGAACTGAAGCTTTCTTT. It yields the protein CAIRQGRTEAFF.

This chain uses TRBV27 with TRBJ1-1, with 7 bases lining up with TRBD1. The CDR3 loop spans 15 amino acids. From germline, CDR1 is MNHEY and CDR2 SMNVEV (reference sequence). Trimming took 1 base from V and 12 from J; bases not matched to a gene: 14. The CDR3 nucleotides read TGTGCCAGCAGTTTATTGGCCGGAGACAGGGAGATGCCTTTCTTT. Translation: CASSLLAGDREMPFF.

The chain links TRBV5-1 to TRBJ2-3, with unresolved D. Per germline, CDR1 SGHRS and CDR2 YFSETQ. V dropped 2 bases and J dropped 3 bases, with 4 bases sitting between them. The CDR3 consists of 12 residues. The CDR3 loop is CASSFLTDTQYF. CDR3 nucleotide sequence: TGCGCCAGCAGCTTCCTAACAGATACGCAGTATTTT.

The chain couples TRBV5-1 to TRBJ2-5; D may be TRBD1 (5 bases). The CDR3 consists of 12 residues. Between the trimmed V and J ends, which lost 6 bases and 5 bases, there was a span of 11 bases. The germline CDR1 and CDR2 sequences are SGHRS and YFSETQ. CDR3 sequence (DNA): TGCGCCAGCAAGGAAGGGGTGGAGACCCAGTACTTC. Translating it yields CASKEGVETQYF.

The chain carries TRBV5-6 and TRBJ2-5; D remains unclear. The germline V and J ends were trimmed by 0 bases and 2 bases, with 5 bases remaining between them. This CDR3 has 13 amino acids. Germline-derived CDR1 and CDR2 are SGHDT and YYEEEE. Here the CDR3 reads CASSLVSQETQYF. CDR3 nucleotide sequence: TGTGCCAGCAGCTTGGTCAGTCAAGAGACCCAGTACTTC.

This clone has a handful of counts. This chain connects TRBV15 to TRBJ1-4, with 7 bases matching TRBD1. The CDR3 consists of 16 residues. CDR1 is LNHNV and CDR2 is YYDKDF in the germline V gene (reference sequence). V trimming: 5 bases; J trimming: 6 bases; junction bases outside the gene matches: 12. CDR3 region: CATSRLRQGFHEKLFF. DNA for the CDR3: TGTGCCACCAGCCGACTGCGACAGGGCTTTCATGAAAAACTGTTTTTT. The full variable domain, its missing parts supplied by reference TRBV15 and TRBJ1-4, is DAMVIQNPRYQVTQFGKPVTLSCSQTLNHNVMYWYQQKSSQAPKLLFHYYDKDFNNEADTPDNFQSRRPNTSFCFLDIRSPGLGDTAMYLCATSRLRQGFHEKLFFGSGTQLSVL.

This chain connects TRBV27 to TRBJ1-5, with D uncertain. This CDR3 is built from 14 residues. Trimming removed 3 bases at V and 5 bases at J, with 11 bases between. Germline V gene data show CDR1 as MNHEY and CDR2 as SMNVEV (reference sequence). The CDR3 DNA is TGTGCCAGCAGTTTCGGACTAAGCTATCAGCCCCAGCATTTT. Translated, it gives CASSFGLSYQPQHF.

The chain couples TRBV7-9 to TRBJ2-5, with unresolved D. The DNA matches TRBJ2-7 better at its end, which makes the J call doubtful. Germline V gene sequence: CDR1 SEHNR, CDR2 FQNEAQ (reference sequence). The CDR3 is 14 amino acids. The CDR3 sequence: CASSLVGLSSEQYF. The CDR3 DNA reads as TGTGCCAGCAGCTTAGTCGGTCTAAGCTCCGAGCAGTACTTC.

This clone was observed a handful of times. The chain combines TRBV6-6 with TRBJ2-7; 8 nucleotides match TRBD1. Germline CDR1 is MNHNY and CDR2 is SVGAGI (reference sequence). V dropped 2 bases and J dropped 5; count of bases not matched to a gene: 5. This CDR3 is built from 14 residues. The DNA of the CDR3 is TGTGCCAGCAGTTACCAAGACAGGGGCCACGAGCAGTACGTC. Its translation is CASSYQDRGHEQYV.

The chain carries TRBV5-1 and TRBJ2-2; the match to TRBD1 covers 10 bases. The CDR3 is made up of 16 amino acids. The germline gives CDR1 SGHRS, CDR2 YFSETQ. J was trimmed by 0 bases and V by 3 bases; bases with no gene match: 2. The chain's CDR3 is CASSSGQGANTGELFF. For the CDR3, the DNA is TGCGCCAGCAGCTCAGGACAGGGGGCGAACACCGGGGAGCTGTTTTTT.

This clone was counted once. The chain carries TRBV28 and TRBJ1-4, with TRBD1 as a possible D gene (6 bases). Per the germline V gene, CDR1 is MDHEN and CDR2 is SYDVKM. With 4 bases removed from V and 6 bases from J, the gap between germline ends came to 15 bases. The CDR3 is made up of 15 amino acids. CDR3 sequence (DNA): TGTGCCAGCAGTTCAGTTACTGGGGGCGATGAAAAACTGTTTTTT. This translates into CASSSVTGGDEKLFF.

V is TRBV20-1 and J is TRBJ2-5, with D possibly TRBD2 on 5 matching bases. CDR1 and CDR2 from the germline V gene are DFQATT and SNEGSKA (reference sequence). The V end lost 2 bases, the J end lost 5 bases, and 6 bases lay between the germline ends. The CDR3 has 11 residues. CDR3 bases: TGCAGTGCTAGATCGGGGGAGACCCAGTACTTC. It encodes CSARSGETQYF.

The chain carries TRBV29-1 and TRBJ1-1; possibly TRBD1 for D (5 bases). There are 15 residues in the CDR3. CDR1 and CDR2 from the germline V gene are SQVTM and ANQGSEA. Trimming left V 0 bases short and J 6 bases short, with 17 bases between. CDR3 in DNA: TGCAGCGTTGAAGAATCTGGGGGGTTCGAGGCTGAAGCTTTCTTT. This translates into CSVEESGGFEAEAFF.

The chain links TRBV2 to TRBJ1-1; 9 bases are a match to TRBD1. With V trimmed by 5 bases and J by 7 bases, 8 bases remained unmatched. This CDR3 is 14 amino acids long. The V gene's germline CDR1 is SNHLY and CDR2 FYNNEI. Here the CDR3 reads CASSPLDRGIEAFF. The CDR3 DNA reads as TGTGCCAGCAGTCCTCTCGACAGGGGGATTGAAGCTTTCTTT.

The chain joins TRBV5-1 to TRBJ2-7; 8 bases line up with TRBD2. The CDR3 totals 13 residues. Trimming at V came to 0 bases and at J to 4 bases, leaving 0 bases not matched to a gene. CDR1 and CDR2 (germline): SGHRS, YFSETQ. CDR3 coding DNA: TGCGCCAGCAGCTTGGGCGGGAGGTACGAGCAGTACTTC. Residues: CASSLGGRYEQYF.

The V gene is TRBV11-2, the J gene TRBJ1-6; weak D call: TRBD1 (5 bases). There are 15 residues in the CDR3. The germline gives CDR1 SGHAT, CDR2 FQNNGV. V was pared by 2 bases and J by 5 bases, with 10 bases between. In nucleotides, the CDR3 is TGTGCCAGCAGCTTACTTGACAGAGATAATTCACCCCTCCACTTT. This sequence encodes CASSLLDRDNSPLHF.

The rearrangement links TRBV10-2 to TRBJ2-1; a weak D match, TRBD2 (6 bases). CDR1 is WSHSY and CDR2 is SAAADI in the germline V gene. Trimming removed 11 bases at V and 7 bases at J, with 24 bases between. The length of the CDR3 is 15 residues. CDR3 region: CAARRRGGDGNEQFF. CDR3 DNA sequence: TGCGCCGCTCGGAGGAGGGGCGGGGATGGGAATGAGCAGTTCTTC.

The rearrangement links TRBV11-2 to TRBJ2-3; 9 bases match TRBD2. The ends lost 0 bases at V and 4 bases at J; junction bases unmatched: 8. Germline CDR1 SGHAT, CDR2 FQNNGV. The CDR3 length is 17 residues. The CDR3 DNA is TGTGCCAGCAGCTTAGATCAAGGTAGCGGGAGATCAGATACGCAGTATTTT. It codes for CASSLDQGSGRSDTQYF.

The chain is built from TRBV6-6 and TRBJ2-7, with D tentatively TRBD1 (5 bases). Germline CDR1 MNHNY, CDR2 SVGAGI (reference sequence). The CDR3 runs to 13 residues. With 3 bases removed from V and 0 bases from J, the gap between germline ends came to 6 bases. The CDR3: CASSYGHSYEQYF. Here the CDR3 DNA reads TGTGCCAGCAGTTATGGACACTCCTACGAGCAGTACTTC.

The chain recombines TRBV7-8 with TRBJ1-5, with 9 bases aligning to TRBD1. Germline trimming cut 5 bases from V and 6 bases from J; bases unmatched to any gene: 5. The CDR3 covers 14 residues. The V gene's germline CDR1 is SGHVS and CDR2 FQNEAQ. The CDR3 here is CASSPGQGGQPQHF. Written as DNA, the CDR3 is TGTGCCAGCAGCCCGGGACAGGGTGGTCAGCCCCAGCATTTT.

V usage is TRBV11-2 and J usage is TRBJ2-1; 12 bases agree with TRBD2. V lost 0 bases, J lost 2 bases, and 2 bases stayed unmatched. The CDR3 contains 17 residues. The germline CDR1 and CDR2 sequences are SGHAT and FQNNGV. CDR3 sequence reads: CASSLDPSGGAYNEQFF. The CDR3 DNA sequence: TGTGCCAGCAGCTTAGACCCTAGCGGGGGGGCCTACAATGAGCAGTTCTTC.